The sequence of this TCR beta chain was determined in a study of blood T cell repertoires in COVID-19. The overall study: The cDNA or gDNA used as material had been derived from T cells, B-cell-depleted T cells, or PBMCs.

The CDR3 is 16 amino acids. Germline assignment: CDR1 MRHNA and CDR2 SNTAGT. With 0 bases removed from V and 0 bases from J, the gap between germline ends came to 9 bases. Clones were read by immunoSEQ multiplex PCR, and TCRdb kept only the in-frame ones, dropping some. In the table there are around 190,000 clones, approximately 80% of which are singletons. The specimen sequenced was peripheral blood. This sequence originates from a human donor in a cohort sampled during active COVID-19. The chain combines TRBV6-4 with TRBJ1-3; D may be TRBD1 (5 bases). CDR3 in amino acids: CASSDSNRISGNTIYF. CDR3 sequence (DNA): TGTGCCAGCAGTGACTCTAACAGGATCTCTGGAAACACCATATATTTT.